This T cell receptor (beta chain) emerged from a study of OX40 agonist ivuxolimab in advanced cancers. Study in general: The study treated patients with ivuxolimab, an agonistic anti-OX40 (CD134) antibody.

Germline assignment: CDR1 SGHTA and CDR2 FQGNSA. The CDR3 is made up of 16 amino acids. Trimming took 0 bases from V and 6 from J, leaving 15 bases between them. TCRdb's table, derived via immunoSEQ multiplex PCR, lists solely in-frame clones and lacks some. The sample records about 66,000 clones, roughly four fifths being singletons. This specimen was CD4+ or CD8+ T cells sorted from blood, taken in a trial of the OX40 agonist ivuxolimab. V gene TRBV7-2 combines with J gene TRBJ2-1; D gene uncertain. This TCR derives from an adult with an advanced solid tumor such as melanoma, head and neck, liver or kidney cancer. CDR3: CASSLAASPQSNEQFF. The CDR3 nucleotides are TGTGCCAGCAGCTTAGCGGCGTCGCCCCAATCCAATGAGCAGTTCTTC.